This T cell receptor beta chain was identified during a study of T cell responses to AZD1222 COVID-19 vaccine. The table came from immunoSEQ multiplex PCR; TCRdb's copy has only in-frame clones and leaves some out. The sample lists under 170,000 clones; approximately 90% were seen once. This CDR3 contains 14 residues. The germline V gene has CDR1 WNHNN and CDR2 SYGVQD (reference sequence). Deletions cut 7 bases from V and 6 bases from J, with 19 bases between. The sequences come from peripheral blood, collected 28 days after the second AZD1222 dose. The source of this sequence is an adult who received the AZD1222 COVID-19 vaccine. The chain carries TRBV10-1 and TRBJ2-7, with D possibly TRBD1 on 6 matching bases. CDR3 protein: CASNPAQWTAEQYF. CDR3 DNA: TGCGCCAGCAACCCCGCCCAATGGACAGCCGAGCAGTACTTC.